Shown below are 3 T cell receptor beta chains from a single sample sequenced in a study of regulatory T cells in long-lasting Graves disease. HTBI primers from iRepertoire and Arm-PCR of CDR3 regions yielded the TCR beta libraries. A single record per CDR3 protein comes from TCRdb applying MiXCR to the multiplex PCR reads. The sample comprises approximately 290,000 distinct CDR3 sequences, 20% to 25% of which are singletons, and around 50% rests with the top ten. Described time point: persistent/refractory GD, antithyroid drugs over 5 years with positive TRAb. Making the TCR library involved RNA that had been extracted from PBMCs. Sequencing used peripheral blood mononuclear cells (PBMCs), obtained when the disease was refractory, from a patient treated with antithyroid drugs. The receptors originated from a female donor with Graves disease.

This clonotype has more than one count but fewer than ten. This chain joins TRBV10-2 and TRBJ1-2, with a possible D match to TRBD1 (6 bases). Germline assignment: CDR1 WSHSY and CDR2 SAAADI. There are 12 residues in the CDR3. V lost 5 bases and J 7 bases, leaving 11 bases between the germline ends. CDR3 DNA sequence: TGCGCCAGCAGTACAGGGTTACGTGGCTACACCTTC. It specifies CASSTGLRGYTF.

The chain uses TRBV7-2 and TRBJ1-1; no definite D call. Germline CDR1 reads SGHTA; CDR2 reads FQGNSA. The CDR3 totals 13 residues. V lost 0 bases to trimming and J lost 8 bases, with 10 bases between them. The CDR3 loop reads CASSLALTREAFF. Here the CDR3 DNA reads TGTGCCAGCAGCTTAGCATTGACAAGAGAAGCTTTCTTT.

This clonotype was recorded many times. The V and J genes are TRBV27 and TRBJ1-1; the D is unclear. The CDR3 contains 14 residues. Trimming shortened V by 2 bases and J by 1 base, and 8 bases separated the two germline ends. Germline CDR1 reads MNHEY; CDR2 reads SMNVEV (reference sequence). The CDR3 is CASSLSRRNTEAFF. DNA of the CDR3: TGTGCCAGCAGTTTAAGTCGACGGAACACTGAAGCTTTCTTT.